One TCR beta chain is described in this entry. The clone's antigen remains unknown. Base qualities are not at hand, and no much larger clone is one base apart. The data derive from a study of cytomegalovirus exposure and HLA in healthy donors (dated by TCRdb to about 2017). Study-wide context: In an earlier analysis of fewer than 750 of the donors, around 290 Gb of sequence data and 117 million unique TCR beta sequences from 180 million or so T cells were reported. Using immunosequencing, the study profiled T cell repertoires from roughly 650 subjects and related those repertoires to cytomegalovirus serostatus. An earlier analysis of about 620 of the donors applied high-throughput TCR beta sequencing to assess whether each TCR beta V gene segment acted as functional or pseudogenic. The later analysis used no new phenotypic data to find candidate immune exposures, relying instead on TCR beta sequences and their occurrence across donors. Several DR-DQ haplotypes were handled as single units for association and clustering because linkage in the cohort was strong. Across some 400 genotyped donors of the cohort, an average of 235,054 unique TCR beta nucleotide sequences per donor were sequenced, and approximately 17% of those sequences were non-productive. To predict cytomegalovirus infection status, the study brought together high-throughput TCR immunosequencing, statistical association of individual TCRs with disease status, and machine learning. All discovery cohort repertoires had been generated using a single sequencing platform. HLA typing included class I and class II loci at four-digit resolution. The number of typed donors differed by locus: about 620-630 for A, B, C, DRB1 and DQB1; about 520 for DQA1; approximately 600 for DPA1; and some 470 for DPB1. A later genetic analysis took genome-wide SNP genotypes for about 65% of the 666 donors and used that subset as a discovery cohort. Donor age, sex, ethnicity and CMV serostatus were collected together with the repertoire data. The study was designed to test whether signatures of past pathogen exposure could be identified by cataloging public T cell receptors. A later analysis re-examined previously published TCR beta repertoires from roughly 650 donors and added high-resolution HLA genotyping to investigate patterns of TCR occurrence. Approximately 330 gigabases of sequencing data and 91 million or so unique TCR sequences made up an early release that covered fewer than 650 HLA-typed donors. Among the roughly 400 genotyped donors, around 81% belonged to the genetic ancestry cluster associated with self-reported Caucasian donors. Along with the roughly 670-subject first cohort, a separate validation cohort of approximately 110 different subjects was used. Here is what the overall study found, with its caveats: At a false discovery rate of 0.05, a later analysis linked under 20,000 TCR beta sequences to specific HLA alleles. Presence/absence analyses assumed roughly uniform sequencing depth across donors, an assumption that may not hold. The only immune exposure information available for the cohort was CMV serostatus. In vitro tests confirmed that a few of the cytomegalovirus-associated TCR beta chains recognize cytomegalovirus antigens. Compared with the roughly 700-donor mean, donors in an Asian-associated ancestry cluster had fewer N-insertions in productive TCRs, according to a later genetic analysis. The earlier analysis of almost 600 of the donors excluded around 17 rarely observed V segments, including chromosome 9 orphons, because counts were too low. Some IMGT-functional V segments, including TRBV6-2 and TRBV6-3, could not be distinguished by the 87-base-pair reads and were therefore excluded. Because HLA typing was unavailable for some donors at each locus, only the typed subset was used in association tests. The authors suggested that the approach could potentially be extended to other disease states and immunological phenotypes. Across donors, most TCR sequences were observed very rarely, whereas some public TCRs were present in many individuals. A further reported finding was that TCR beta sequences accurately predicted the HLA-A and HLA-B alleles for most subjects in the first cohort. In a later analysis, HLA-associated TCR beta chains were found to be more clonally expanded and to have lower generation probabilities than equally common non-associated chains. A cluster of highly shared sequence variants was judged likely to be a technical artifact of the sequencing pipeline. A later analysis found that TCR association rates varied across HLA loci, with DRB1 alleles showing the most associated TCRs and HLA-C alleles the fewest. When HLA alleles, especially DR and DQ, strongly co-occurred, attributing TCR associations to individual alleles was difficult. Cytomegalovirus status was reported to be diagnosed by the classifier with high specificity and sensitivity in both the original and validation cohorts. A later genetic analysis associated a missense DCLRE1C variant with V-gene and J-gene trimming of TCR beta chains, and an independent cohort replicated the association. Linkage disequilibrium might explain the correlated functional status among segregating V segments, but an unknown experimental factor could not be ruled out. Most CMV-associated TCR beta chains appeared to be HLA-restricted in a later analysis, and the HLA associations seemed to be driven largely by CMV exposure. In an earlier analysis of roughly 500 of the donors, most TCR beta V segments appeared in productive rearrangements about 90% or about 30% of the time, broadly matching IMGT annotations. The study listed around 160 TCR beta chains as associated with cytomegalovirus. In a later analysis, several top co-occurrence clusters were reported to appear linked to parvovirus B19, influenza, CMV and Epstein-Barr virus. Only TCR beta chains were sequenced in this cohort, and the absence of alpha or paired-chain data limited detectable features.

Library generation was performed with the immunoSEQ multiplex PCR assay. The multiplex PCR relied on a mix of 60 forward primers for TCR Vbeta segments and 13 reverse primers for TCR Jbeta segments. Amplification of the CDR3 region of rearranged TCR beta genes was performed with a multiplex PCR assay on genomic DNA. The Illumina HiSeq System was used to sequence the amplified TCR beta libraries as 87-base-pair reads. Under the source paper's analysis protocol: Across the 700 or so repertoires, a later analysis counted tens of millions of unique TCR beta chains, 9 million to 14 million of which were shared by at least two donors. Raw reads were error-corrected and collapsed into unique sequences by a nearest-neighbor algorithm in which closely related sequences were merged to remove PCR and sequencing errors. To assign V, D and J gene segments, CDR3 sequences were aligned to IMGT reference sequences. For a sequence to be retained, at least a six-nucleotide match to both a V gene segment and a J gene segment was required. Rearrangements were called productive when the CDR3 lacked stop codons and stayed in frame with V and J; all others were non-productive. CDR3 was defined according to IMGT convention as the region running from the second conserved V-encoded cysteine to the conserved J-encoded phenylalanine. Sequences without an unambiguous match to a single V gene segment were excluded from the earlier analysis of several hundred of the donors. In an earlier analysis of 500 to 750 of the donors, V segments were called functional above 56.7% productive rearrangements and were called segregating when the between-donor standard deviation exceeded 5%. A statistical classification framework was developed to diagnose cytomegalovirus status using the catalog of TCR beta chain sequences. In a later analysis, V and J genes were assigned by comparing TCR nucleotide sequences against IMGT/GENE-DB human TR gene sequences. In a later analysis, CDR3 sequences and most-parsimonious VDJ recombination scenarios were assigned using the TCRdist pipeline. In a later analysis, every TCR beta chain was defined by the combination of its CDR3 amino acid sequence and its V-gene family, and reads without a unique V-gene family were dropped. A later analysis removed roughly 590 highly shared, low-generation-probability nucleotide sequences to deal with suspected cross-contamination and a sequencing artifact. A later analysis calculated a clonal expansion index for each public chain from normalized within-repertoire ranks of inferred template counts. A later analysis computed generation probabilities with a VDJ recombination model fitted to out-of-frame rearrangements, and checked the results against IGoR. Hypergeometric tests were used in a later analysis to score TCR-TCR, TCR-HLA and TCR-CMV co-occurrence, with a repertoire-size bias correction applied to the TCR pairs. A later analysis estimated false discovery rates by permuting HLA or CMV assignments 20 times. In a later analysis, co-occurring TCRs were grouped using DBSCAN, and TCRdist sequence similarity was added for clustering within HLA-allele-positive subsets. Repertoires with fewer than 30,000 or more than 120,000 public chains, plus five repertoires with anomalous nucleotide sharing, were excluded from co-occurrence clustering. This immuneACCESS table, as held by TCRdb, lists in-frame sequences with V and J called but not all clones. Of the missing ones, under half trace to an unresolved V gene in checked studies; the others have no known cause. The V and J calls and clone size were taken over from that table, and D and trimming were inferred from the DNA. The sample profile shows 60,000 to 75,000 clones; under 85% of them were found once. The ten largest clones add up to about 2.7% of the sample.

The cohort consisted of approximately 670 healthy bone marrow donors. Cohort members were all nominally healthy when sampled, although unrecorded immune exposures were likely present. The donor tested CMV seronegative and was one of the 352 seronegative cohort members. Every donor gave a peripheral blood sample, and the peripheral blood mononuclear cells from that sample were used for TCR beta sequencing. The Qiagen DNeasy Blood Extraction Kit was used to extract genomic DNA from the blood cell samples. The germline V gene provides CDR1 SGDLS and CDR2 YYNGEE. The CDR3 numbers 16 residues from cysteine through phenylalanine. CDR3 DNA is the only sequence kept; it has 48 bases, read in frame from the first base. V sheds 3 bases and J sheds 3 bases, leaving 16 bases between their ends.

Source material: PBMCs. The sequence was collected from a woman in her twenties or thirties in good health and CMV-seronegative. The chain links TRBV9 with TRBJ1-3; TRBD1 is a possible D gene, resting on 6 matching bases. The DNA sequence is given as TGTGCCAGCAGCGGTGAGACCAGGGGCAGTGGAAACACCATATATTTT. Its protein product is CASSGETRGSGNTIYF.